The 6 T cell receptor beta chains presented below share a single source sample, sequenced in a study of T cell changes during pregnancy in multiple sclerosis. Some clones are missing from TCRdb's copy, which holds only in-frame ones; the method was immunoSEQ multiplex PCR. The sample comprises roughly 40,000 clones, 88% of which are singletons, and less than 1.5% rests with the top ten. This specimen was CD4+ T cells from peripheral blood mononuclear cells, taken before pregnancy. The receptors were sampled from a female donor with multiple sclerosis, enrolled in a pregnancy study.

J is TRBJ2-5 and V is TRBV9; 10 positions agree with TRBD1. Trimming removed 0 bases from V and 4 bases from J; junction bases left unmatched: 6. The CDR3 is 16 residues long. Germline assignment: CDR1 SGDLS and CDR2 YYNGEE. The CDR3 protein is CASSVGGTGVGETQYF. The CDR3 DNA is TGTGCCAGCAGCGTAGGGGGGACAGGGGTTGGAGAGACCCAGTACTTC. Using reference TRBV9 and TRBJ2-5 for the parts outside the CDR3, the full variable domain is DSGVTQTPKHLITATGQRVTLRCSPRSGDLSVYWYQQSLDQGLQFLIQYYNGEERAKGNILERFSAQQFPDLHSELNLSSLELGDSALYFCASSVGGTGVGETQYFGPGTRLLVL.

This chain uses TRBV2 with TRBJ2-7, with D maybe TRBD2 (6 bases). This CDR3 contains 16 residues. Germline V CDR1 and CDR2: SNHLY, FYNNEI. The ends were cut back, 7 bases at V and 2 bases at J, with 21 bases in the middle. CDR3 sequence: CASMAGRSLGPYEQYF. The CDR3 DNA reads as TGTGCCAGCATGGCAGGGAGGAGTTTGGGGCCCTACGAGCAGTACTTC.

This chain connects TRBV7-9 to TRBJ1-1; no reliable D call. The CDR3 runs to 14 residues. Germline CDR1 reads SEHNR; CDR2 reads FQNEAQ (reference sequence). The ends were cut back, 6 bases at V and 5 bases at J, with 16 bases in the middle. This CDR3 reads CASRSGGQLTEAFF. Here the CDR3 DNA reads TGTGCCAGCAGATCTGGAGGGCAGTTAACTGAAGCTTTCTTT.

The rearrangement joins TRBV30 to TRBJ2-7; no clear D gene. CDR3 length: 11 amino acids. Germline CDR1 GTSNPN, CDR2 SVGIG (reference sequence). Trimming cost V 4 bases and J 3 bases, with 7 bases left between them. CDR3 amino acids: CAWKSDYEQYF. For the CDR3, the DNA is TGTGCCTGGAAAAGCGACTACGAGCAGTACTTC.

This clone was seen a single time. V and J are TRBV10-3 and TRBJ1-1; D remains unclear. This CDR3 is built from 12 residues. V was pared by 7 bases and J by 1 base, with 7 bases between. CDR1 and CDR2 (germline): ENHRY, SYGVKD. The CDR3: CAIMRGNTEAFF. The DNA of the CDR3 is TGTGCCATCATGAGAGGGAACACTGAAGCTTTCTTT.

This clone occurred once. The rearrangement joins TRBV5-4 to TRBJ2-3; 7 bases line up with TRBD1. In germline, CDR1 is SGHNT, CDR2 YYREEE (reference sequence). With 4 bases clipped from V and 0 bases from J, the junction kept 11 bases outside the gene matches. The CDR3 is 17 amino acids. DNA of the CDR3: TGTGCCAGCAGCCTTACCGGGACAGCGCCTAGCACAGATACGCAGTATTTT. Residues: CASSLTGTAPSTDTQYF.